The TCR beta chain described here comes from a study of shared clonotypes between healthy human individuals. The germline V gene has CDR1 MNHEY and CDR2 SMNVEV (reference sequence). CDR3 length: 13 amino acids. V lost 2 bases and J 10 bases, leaving 11 bases between the germline ends. This clone occurred a few times. Profiled with immunoSEQ multiplex PCR; TCRdb holds only in-frame clones, not every one. The sample has 450,000 to 500,000 clones; roughly 80% are singletons. Sample: PBMCs. The TCR comes from a woman in her thirties or forties in good health. Some clones in this sample may be carry-over from other donors' samples. The V and J genes are TRBV27 and TRBJ1-4; no definite D call. Here the CDR3 reads CASSLRGDGKLFF. The CDR3 bases are TGTGCCAGCAGTTTACGTGGGGATGGAAAACTGTTTTTT.